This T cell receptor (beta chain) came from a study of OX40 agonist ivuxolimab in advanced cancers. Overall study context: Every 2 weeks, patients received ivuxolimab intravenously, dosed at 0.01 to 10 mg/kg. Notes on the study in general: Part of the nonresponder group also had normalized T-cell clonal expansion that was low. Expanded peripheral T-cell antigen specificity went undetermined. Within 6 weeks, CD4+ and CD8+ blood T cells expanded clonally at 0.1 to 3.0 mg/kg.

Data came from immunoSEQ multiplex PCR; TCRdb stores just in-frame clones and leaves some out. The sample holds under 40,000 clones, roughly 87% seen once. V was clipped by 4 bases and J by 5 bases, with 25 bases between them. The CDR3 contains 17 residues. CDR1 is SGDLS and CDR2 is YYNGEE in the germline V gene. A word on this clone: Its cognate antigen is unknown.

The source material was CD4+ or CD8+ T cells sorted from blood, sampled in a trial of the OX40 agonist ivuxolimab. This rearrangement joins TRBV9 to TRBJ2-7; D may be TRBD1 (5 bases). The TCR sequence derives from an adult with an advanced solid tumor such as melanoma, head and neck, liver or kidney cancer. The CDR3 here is CASSLDSRVFFVNEQYF. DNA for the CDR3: TGTGCCAGCAGCCTCGACTCCAGGGTTTTCTTCGTGAACGAGCAGTACTTC.